A single sample gave rise to the 29 T cell receptor beta chains below, sequenced in a study of radiotherapy plus CTLA-4 blockade in lung cancer. Here immunoSEQ multiplex PCR was the method, and the copy in TCRdb shows in-frame clones only, minus some. The table shows tens of thousands of clones, with around 87% occurring only once. Source: peripheral blood, taken from a patient treated with radiotherapy plus ipilimumab. These receptors were obtained from a human donor with non-small cell lung cancer that progressed on radiotherapy plus ipilimumab.

The chain carries TRBV2 and TRBJ2-7, with TRBD1 as a possible D gene (5 bases). CDR1 SNHLY and CDR2 FYNNEI come from the germline V gene. V lost 6 bases and J lost 1, with 10 bases in between. The CDR3 is made up of 13 amino acids. CDR3 protein: CASRQVPSYEQYF. The CDR3 bases are TGTGCCAGCAGACAGGTACCTTCCTACGAGCAGTACTTC.

This clone has just a few counts. The V call is TRBV21-1, the J call TRBJ2-3. TRBV21-1 is annotated as a pseudogene. The CDR3 length is 12 residues. Here the CDR3 DNA reads TGTGCCAGCAAATACTGGGGGGATACGCAGTATTTT. It yields the protein CASKYWGDTQYF.

The chain employs TRBV9 and TRBJ1-2; the D is unclear. CDR3 length equals 16 residues. Trimming left V 4 bases short and J 8 bases short, with 24 bases between. CDR1 SGDLS and CDR2 YYNGEE come from the germline V gene. This CDR3 is CASSPRPVGSQGGYTF. The CDR3 bases are TGTGCCAGCAGCCCTAGGCCAGTTGGGTCACAAGGGGGCTACACCTTC.

This sequence joins TRBV25-1 and TRBJ1-1; TRBD1 matches at 7 bases. The trim removed 7 bases at V and 4 bases at J, leaving 6 bases unmatched. Germline-derived CDR1 and CDR2 are MGHDK and SYGVNS. This CDR3 region has 13 residues. CDR3 sequence: CASTQGVVTEAFF. Written as DNA, the CDR3 is TGTGCCAGCACCCAGGGGGTGGTCACTGAAGCTTTCTTT.

The rearrangement uses TRBV4-1 and TRBJ2-1; no reliable D call. The CDR3 has 13 residues. Trimming stripped 3 bases from V and 9 bases from J, with 12 bases between. Germline CDR1 and CDR2: MGHRA and YSYEKL. The CDR3 bases are TGCGCCAGCAGCCACCCCTCGTGGGGTGAGCAGTTCTTC. Protein product: CASSHPSWGEQFF.

The chain employs TRBV7-9 and TRBJ2-7, with 7 bases that match TRBD1. CDR3 length: 15 amino acids. V gave up 5 bases and J gave up 3 bases; unmatched junction bases: 10. Germline assignment: CDR1 SEHNR and CDR2 FQNEAQ (reference sequence). The CDR3 DNA follows: TGTGCCAGCAGCCCCCTCGTCCAGGGGGACTACGAGCAGTACTTC. Translated, it gives CASSPLVQGDYEQYF.

The chain couples TRBV4-3 to TRBJ2-1; D gene ambiguous. The germline V gene has CDR1 LGHNA and CDR2 YSLEER. The V gene lost 1 base and the J gene lost 0 bases, with 10 bases spanning the gap. The length of the CDR3 is 16 residues. The CDR3, as DNA: TGCGCCAGCAGCCAAGGAGGAGTTAGCTCCTACAATGAGCAGTTCTTC. As protein: CASSQGGVSSYNEQFF.

V gene TRBV6-5 combines with J gene TRBJ2-1; weak D call: TRBD2 (7 bases). CDR3 length equals 14 residues. Germline assignment: CDR1 MNHEY and CDR2 SVGAGI. V lost 7 bases, J lost 3 bases, and 13 bases lay in between. The CDR3 DNA sequence: TGTGCCAGCACCGGCGGGGGCAACTACAATGAGCAGTTCTTC. It encodes CASTGGGNYNEQFF.

The CDR3 DNA follows: TGTGCCAGCAGCGCAGGGACTAGCGGGGCCACAGATACGCAGTATTTT. It encodes CASSAGTSGATDTQYF. The chain carries TRBV9 and TRBJ2-3, with TRBD2 matching 13 bases. There are 16 residues in the CDR3. Germline CDR1 and CDR2: SGDLS and YYNGEE. V trimming: 3 bases; J trimming: 2 bases; junction bases outside the gene matches: 3.

The chain combines TRBV29-1 with TRBJ2-5; tentative D call: TRBD1 (5 bases). Trimming took off 4 bases at V and 2 bases at J, with 17 bases between the two ends. This CDR3 has 15 amino acids. Germline V gives CDR1 SQVTM, CDR2 ANQGSEA. The CDR3 DNA reads TGCAGCGTTGGCCCGAAGGGGATCTGGCAAGAGACCCAGTACTTC. This codes for CSVGPKGIWQETQYF.

The rearrangement joins TRBV6-5 to TRBJ1-2; tentative D call: TRBD1 (5 bases). Germline V gene sequence: CDR1 MNHEY, CDR2 SVGAGI. The ends were cut back, 0 bases at V and 8 bases at J, with 10 bases in the middle. The CDR3 extends over 13 amino acids. CDR3 protein: CASSYSSGGGYTF. The DNA for the CDR3 is TGTGCCAGCAGTTACTCTTCGGGGGGAGGCTACACCTTC.

The chain couples TRBV10-3 to TRBJ2-3, with 16 bases lining up with TRBD2. From germline, CDR1 is ENHRY and CDR2 SYGVKD. This CDR3 contains 16 residues. The V gene end was trimmed by 11 bases and the J gene end by 6 bases; junction bases not matched to a gene: 11. CDR3 sequence: CAYSGTSGRAWDTQYF. The CDR3 region has the DNA TGTGCCTATTCCGGGACTAGCGGGAGGGCCTGGGATACGCAGTATTTT.

The chain links TRBV2 to TRBJ2-2; TRBD2 aligns across 9 bases. This CDR3 region has 14 residues. From germline, CDR1 is SNHLY and CDR2 FYNNEI. The ends lost 4 bases at V and 6 bases at J; junction bases unmatched: 3. CDR3 in amino acids: CASSGGGVAGELFF. DNA for the CDR3: TGTGCCAGCAGTGGCGGGGGGGTCGCCGGGGAGCTGTTTTTT.

V is TRBV4-2 and J is TRBJ2-7, with D perhaps assigned TRBD1 or TRBD2 (5 bases each). This CDR3 is built from 13 residues. Germline CDR1 LGHNA, CDR2 YNFKEQ. Trimming shortened V by 4 bases and J by 5 bases, and 12 bases separated the two germline ends. The CDR3 spells CASSLGTEDEQYF. In DNA, the CDR3 is TGTGCCAGCAGCCTGGGGACCGAGGACGAGCAGTACTTC.

The chain recombines TRBV4-3 with TRBJ2-3; the D gene could be TRBD1 or TRBD2 (5 bases each). Germline assignment: CDR1 LGHNA and CDR2 YSLEER. V was pared by 0 bases and J by 2 bases, with 9 bases between. The CDR3 has 15 residues. This chain's CDR3 is CASSQDSGPTDTQYF. The CDR3 region has the DNA TGCGCCAGCAGCCAAGATTCGGGACCCACAGATACGCAGTATTTT.

The V call is TRBV12-5, the J call TRBJ2-5; no reliable D call. The CDR3 consists of 12 residues. V was cut by 2 bases and J by 2 bases, with 3 bases left in between. Germline V gene lookup returns CDR1 LGHNT and CDR2 FRNRAP. The CDR3: CASGLPQETQYF. DNA of the CDR3: TGTGCTAGTGGTTTGCCTCAAGAGACCCAGTACTTC. Full variable domain (missing parts from reference TRBV12-5 and TRBJ2-5): DARVTQTPRHKVTEMGQEVTMRCQPILGHNTVFWYRQTMMQGLELLAYFRNRAPLDDSGMPKDRFSAEMPDATLATLKIQPSEPRDSAVYFCASGLPQETQYFGPGTRLLVL.

V gene TRBV5-6 combines with J gene TRBJ1-2; unclear D gene. With 4 bases removed from V and 2 bases from J, the gap between germline ends came to 9 bases. Germline loops: CDR1 SGHDT, CDR2 YYEEEE. This CDR3 contains 13 residues. The CDR3 loop is CASSLDVNYGYTF. Here the CDR3 DNA reads TGTGCCAGCAGCCTTGACGTAAACTATGGCTACACCTTC.

Here the CDR3 DNA reads TGTGCCAGCAGTTACTCGCTGACTAGCAGGGAAGAGACCCAGTACTTC. This gives the protein CASSYSLTSREETQYF. This rearrangement joins TRBV6-5 to TRBJ2-5; TRBD2 matches at 7 bases. In germline, CDR1 is MNHEY, CDR2 SVGAGI. This CDR3 contains 16 residues. The V gene end was trimmed by 0 bases and the J gene end by 3 bases; junction bases not matched to a gene: 7.

J is TRBJ1-4 and V is TRBV18, with D maybe TRBD1 (5 bases). This CDR3 spans 15 amino acids. The V gene's germline CDR1 is KGHSH and CDR2 LQKENI. The germline V and J ends were trimmed by 6 bases and 3 bases, with 14 bases remaining between them. CDR3 sequence: CASSPLGQPNEKLFF. The CDR3 nucleotides are TGTGCCAGCTCCCCCCTTGGACAACCTAATGAAAAACTGTTTTTT.

CDR3 region: CASSLGGTLGSYNEQFF. The CDR3 nucleotides are TGCGCCAGCAGCTTGGGTGGGACCCTCGGCTCCTACAATGAGCAGTTCTTC. The chain has TRBV5-1 and TRBJ2-1; D is possibly TRBD1 or TRBD2 (5 bases each). The CDR3 runs to 17 residues. Trimming took off 0 bases at V and 0 bases at J, with 13 bases between the two ends. CDR1 is SGHRS, CDR2 YFSETQ, per germline.

This rearrangement joins TRBV9 to TRBJ2-7, with TRBD1 matching over 10 bases. The V gene's germline CDR1 is SGDLS and CDR2 YYNGEE. The J segment lost 6 bases and the V segment lost 0 bases, leaving 3 bases of the junction unmatched. This CDR3 is built from 14 residues. The DNA for the CDR3 is TGTGCCAGCAGCGTAGCAGGGACAGGGGCCGAGCAGTACTTC. This sequence encodes CASSVAGTGAEQYF.

The chain has TRBV6-5 and TRBJ2-1; 10 nucleotides match TRBD1. The CDR3 is 14 residues long. The J segment lost 5 bases and the V segment lost 5 bases, leaving 3 bases of the junction unmatched. Per the germline V gene, CDR1 is MNHEY and CDR2 is SVGAGI. The CDR3 reads CASSRDRGDNEQFF. CDR3 nucleotides: TGTGCCAGCAGTCGGGACAGGGGCGACAATGAGCAGTTCTTC.

The CDR3 region has the DNA TGTGCCAGCAGTTTAGCGGGAGCCGACTACAATGAGCAGTTCTTC. This sequence encodes CASSLAGADYNEQFF. The chain has TRBV6-5 and TRBJ2-1; TRBD2 matches at 9 bases. The CDR3 has 15 amino acids. V dropped 4 bases and J dropped 3; count of bases not matched to a gene: 4. The germline CDR1 and CDR2 sequences are MNHEY and SVGAGI.

The J gene is TRBJ2-3, the V gene TRBV6-5; no clear D gene. The CDR3 has 13 amino acids. In germline, CDR1 is MNHEY, CDR2 SVGAGI. Trimming took off 2 bases at V and 1 base at J, with 4 bases between the two ends. The DNA for the CDR3 is TGTGCCAGCAGTTACCCTGGCACAGATACGCAGTATTTT. Protein: CASSYPGTDTQYF.

The J gene is TRBJ2-7, the V gene TRBV5-1; D is undetermined. With 0 bases removed from V and 4 bases from J, the gap between germline ends came to 14 bases. This CDR3 is built from 15 residues. Germline CDR1 and CDR2: SGHRS and YFSETQ. CDR3 bases: TGCGCCAGCAGCTTGGAGGCTCACATTAAATACGAGCAGTACTTC. Its protein product is CASSLEAHIKYEQYF.

The chain has TRBV29-1 and TRBJ2-7; TRBD1 matches at 7 bases. The CDR3 covers 11 residues. Trimming took 4 bases from V and 9 from J; bases not matched to a gene: 6. Germline CDR1 is SQVTM and CDR2 is ANQGSEA. CDR3 loop: CSVVDRDGQYF. The CDR3 DNA is TGCAGCGTTGTCGACAGGGACGGGCAGTACTTC.

The chain joins TRBV19 to TRBJ2-2; 7 nucleotides align to TRBD2. Per germline, CDR1 LNHDA and CDR2 SQIVND (reference sequence). CDR3 length equals 15 residues. V was pared by 4 bases and J by 5 bases, with 7 bases of the junction left unmatched. The CDR3 DNA is TGTGCCAGTAGTACGCGGGAGCCGGGAACCGGGGAGCTGTTTTTT. Translating gives CASSTREPGTGELFF. The full variable domain, completed using reference TRBV19 and TRBJ2-2, is DGGITQSPKYLFRKEGQNVTLSCEQNLNHDAMYWYRQDPGQGLRLIYYSQIVNDFQKGDIAEGYSVSREKKESFPLTVTSAQKNPTAFYLCASSTREPGTGELFFGEGSRLTVL.

This clone is a singleton in its sample. The chain has TRBV9 and TRBJ2-3, with 10 nucleotides matching TRBD2. The CDR3 totals 16 residues. In germline, CDR1 is SGDLS, CDR2 YYNGEE. V lost 0 bases, J lost 5 bases, and 6 bases stayed unmatched. This CDR3 is CASSVGSGGAKDTQYF. The CDR3, as DNA: TGTGCCAGCAGCGTAGGGAGCGGGGGGGCAAAAGATACGCAGTATTTT. Together with reference TRBV9 and TRBJ2-3, the CDR3 gives the full variable domain: DSGVTQTPKHLITATGQRVTLRCSPRSGDLSVYWYQQSLDQGLQFLIQYYNGEERAKGNILERFSAQQFPDLHSELNLSSLELGDSALYFCASSVGSGGAKDTQYFGPGTRLTVL.

This chain links TRBV4-3 with TRBJ1-1; 8 bases align to TRBD1. This CDR3 comprises 16 residues. The ends lost 4 bases at V and 7 bases at J; junction bases unmatched: 14. Germline V CDR1 and CDR2: LGHNA, YSLEER. The CDR3 nucleotides read TGCGCCAGCAGCCCGGGACGGACAGGGTTGGTGGGTGAAGCTTTCTTT. Translation: CASSPGRTGLVGEAFF.